The 28 T cell receptor beta chains below come from one sample, sequenced in a study of OX40 agonist ivuxolimab in advanced cancers. Profiling relied on immunoSEQ multiplex PCR, and the TCRdb table lists in-frame clones only, not all of them. The table shows around 69,000 clones, with approximately 82% occurring only once. This specimen consisted of CD4+ or CD8+ T cells sorted from blood, obtained in a trial of the OX40 agonist ivuxolimab. These TCRs come from an adult with an advanced solid tumor such as melanoma, head and neck, liver or kidney cancer.

In this sample, this clone turned up a few times. The rearrangement joins TRBV7-6 to TRBJ2-1, with 7 bases that match TRBD2. The V gene end was trimmed by 1 base and the J gene end by 9 bases; junction bases not matched to a gene: 15. Germline V gene sequence: CDR1 SGHVS, CDR2 FNYEAQ. This CDR3 spans 17 amino acids. The CDR3 loop is CASSLGRRAGWAGEQFF. The DNA for the CDR3 is TGTGCCAGCAGCTTAGGGCGGCGAGCGGGATGGGCTGGTGAGCAGTTCTTC.

This chain links TRBV7-2 with TRBJ2-3; D remains ambiguous. The CDR3 spans 14 residues. Germline CDR1 is SGHTA and CDR2 is FQGNSA. V dropped 2 bases and J dropped 6 bases, with 12 bases sitting between them. CDR3 DNA: TGTGCCAGCAGCTTAATGGGCCGACGGGATACGCAGTATTTT. It codes for CASSLMGRRDTQYF.

The chain is built from TRBV7-3 and TRBJ2-5; the D call may be TRBD1 or TRBD2 (6 bases each). Germline loops: CDR1 SGHTA, CDR2 FQGTGA. The CDR3 runs 15 residues. With 5 bases removed from V and 4 bases from J, the gap between germline ends came to 17 bases. This chain's CDR3 is CASSRGLGVGETQYF. The DNA for the CDR3 is TGTGCCAGCAGCCGGGGGCTGGGGGTCGGAGAGACCCAGTACTTC.

The V call is TRBV15, the J call TRBJ2-5, with 9 bases matching TRBD1. Germline assignment: CDR1 LNHNV and CDR2 YYDKDF (reference sequence). This CDR3 spans 15 amino acids. After removal of 5 bases from V and 1 base from J, the junction contained 5 bases not matched to a gene. CDR3 protein: CATSRGTGRQETQYF. The DNA for the CDR3 is TGTGCCACCAGCCGGGGGACAGGGCGCCAAGAGACCCAGTACTTC.

CDR3 nucleotide sequence: TGTGCCAGTAGTCACCGGCCCCCAGGGGGTAACCGAGGTTCATCAGGACCTGGGGCCTACGAGCAGTACTTC. Translating gives CASSHRPPGGNRGSSGPGAYEQYF. J is TRBJ2-7 and V is TRBV19; 7 nucleotides agree with TRBD1. The CDR3 totals 24 residues. The trim removed 5 bases at V and 2 bases at J, leaving 36 bases unmatched. The V gene's germline CDR1 is LNHDA and CDR2 SQIVND (reference sequence).

The chain has TRBV4-3 and TRBJ2-7, with 8 bases aligning to TRBD1. The CDR3 is 15 residues long. With 1 base clipped from V and 4 bases from J, the junction kept 6 bases outside the gene matches. Germline assignment: CDR1 LGHNA and CDR2 YSLEER. CDR3 sequence reads: CASSQGQGALYEQYF. The CDR3 nucleotides read TGCGCCAGCAGCCAAGGCCAGGGGGCGCTTTACGAGCAGTACTTC.

The rearrangement joins TRBV7-8 to TRBJ1-4, with a tentative D call TRBD1 (5 bases). This CDR3 contains 13 residues. From germline, CDR1 is SGHVS and CDR2 FQNEAQ. V lost 2 bases to trimming and J lost 7 bases, with 8 bases between them. This CDR3 reads CASSLLRAEKLFF. The CDR3 bases are TGTGCCAGCAGCTTACTCAGGGCTGAAAAACTGTTTTTT.

This rearrangement joins TRBV19 to TRBJ1-1, with D perhaps TRBD1 (5 bases). The germline V and J ends were trimmed by 7 bases and 1 base, with 10 bases remaining between them. The CDR3 is made up of 13 amino acids. Germline loops: CDR1 LNHDA, CDR2 SQIVND (reference sequence). The CDR3 loop reads CASTGRSNTEAFF. The DNA of the CDR3 is TGTGCCAGTACAGGGAGGTCGAACACTGAAGCTTTCTTT.

The J gene is TRBJ2-3, the V gene TRBV7-3; the D is unclear. Germline V CDR1 and CDR2: SGHTA, FQGTGA. The CDR3 consists of 16 residues. V dropped 1 base and J dropped 2 bases, with 13 bases sitting between them. CDR3 in amino acids: CASSLSVGSLTDTQYF. The CDR3, as DNA: TGTGCCAGCAGCTTAAGCGTGGGCAGCCTCACAGATACGCAGTATTTT. Together with reference TRBV7-3 and TRBJ2-3, the CDR3 gives the full variable domain: GAGVSQTPSNKVTEKGKYVELRCDPISGHTALYWYRQSLGQGPEFLIYFQGTGAADDSGLPNDRFFAVRPEGSVSTLKIQRTERGDSAVYLCASSLSVGSLTDTQYFGPGTRLTVL.

DNA of the CDR3: TGCGCCAGCAGCGTGGGACAGTCCTATGGCTACACCTTC. It translates to CASSVGQSYGYTF. The genes are TRBV5-1 and TRBJ1-2, with TRBD1 identical over 7 bases. CDR3 size: 13 residues. Germline CDR1 is SGHRS and CDR2 is YFSETQ. V lost 4 bases, J lost 4 bases, and 4 bases stayed unmatched.

V and J are TRBV5-1 and TRBJ2-7, with TRBD1 matching over 7 bases. Germline trimming cut 5 bases from V and 3 bases from J; bases unmatched to any gene: 8. CDR1 is SGHRS and CDR2 is YFSETQ in the germline V gene. The CDR3 sequence is 14 residues long. CDR3 residues: CASRAGTVNYEQYF. The DNA of the CDR3 is TGCGCCAGCAGAGCCGGGACAGTAAACTACGAGCAGTACTTC.

The V gene is TRBV11-2, the J gene TRBJ1-1; the D gene is possibly TRBD1 (5 bases). This CDR3 has 15 residues. Germline V gene sequence: CDR1 SGHAT, CDR2 FQNNGV. V was clipped by 0 bases and J by 1 base, with 9 bases between them. Here the CDR3 reads CASSLDGRENTEAFF. As DNA, the CDR3 is TGTGCCAGCAGCTTAGACGGCAGGGAGAACACTGAAGCTTTCTTT.

The chain is built from TRBV7-9 and TRBJ2-1; TRBD1 aligns across 8 bases. The germline V gene has CDR1 SEHNR and CDR2 FQNEAQ (reference sequence). V shed 5 bases and J 4 bases; nucleotides not matched to a gene: 4. This CDR3 has 14 amino acids. CDR3 amino acids: CASSTDRGYNEQFF. In DNA form, the CDR3 reads TGTGCCAGCAGCACTGACAGGGGTTACAATGAGCAGTTCTTC.

The V and J genes are TRBV5-1 and TRBJ2-1; 10 positions match TRBD2. Germline V gene data show CDR1 as SGHRS and CDR2 as YFSETQ. The CDR3 has 15 amino acids. With 2 bases clipped from V and 4 bases from J, the junction kept 3 bases outside the gene matches. The CDR3, as DNA: TGCGCCAGCAGCTTTACACTAGCGGGGTACAATGAGCAGTTCTTC. Translation: CASSFTLAGYNEQFF.

The CDR3 DNA reads TGTGCCAGCAGCCATGAGAACCAAGAGACCCAGTACTTC. This encodes CASSHENQETQYF. V usage is TRBV14 and J usage is TRBJ2-5; D is ambiguous. Germline CDR1 and CDR2: SGHDN and FVKESK. The CDR3 covers 13 residues. V gave up 3 bases and J gave up 0 bases, with 5 bases separating them.

The chain couples TRBV7-9 to TRBJ1-1; TRBD1 matches 8 bases. This CDR3 region has 12 residues. Germline CDR1 reads SEHNR; CDR2 reads FQNEAQ (reference sequence). With 11 bases clipped from V and 4 bases from J, the junction kept 6 bases outside the gene matches. CDR3 sequence reads: CASGQGGTEAFF. In DNA form, the CDR3 reads TGTGCCTCTGGACAGGGAGGCACTGAAGCTTTCTTT. Full variable domain (rest looked up from reference TRBV7-9 and TRBJ1-1): DTGVSQNPRHKITKRGQNVTFRCDPISEHNRLYWYRQTLGQGPEFLTYFQNEAQLEKSRLLSDRFSAERPKGSFSTLEIQRTEQGDSAMYLCASGQGGTEAFFGQGTRLTVV.

J is TRBJ2-2 and V is TRBV6-1; D unresolved. The CDR3 length is 14 residues. Between the trimmed V and J ends, which lost 1 base and 5 bases, there was a span of 8 bases. Germline V gene sequence: CDR1 MNHNS, CDR2 SASEGT. The CDR3 spells CASSEVFGTGELFF. In DNA, the CDR3 is TGTGCCAGCAGTGAAGTATTCGGGACCGGGGAGCTGTTTTTT.

On this clone itself: The germline gene is not matched at one end of the junction; a read error may be the cause. The chain is built from TRBV6-5 and TRBJ1-1; 7 bases are shared with TRBD1. Germline lookup yields CDR1 MNHEY and CDR2 SVGAGI. The CDR3 covers 11 residues. The CDR3 region has the DNA TGTGCCAGCAGTTCCCCTGGACAGGCCACTTTT. This codes for CASSSPGQATF.

The gene calls are TRBV19 and TRBJ2-2; a possible D gene is TRBD1 (5 bases). CDR3 length: 13 residues. In germline, CDR1 is LNHDA, CDR2 SQIVND (reference sequence). Trimming removed 8 bases at V and 3 bases at J, with 10 bases between. CDR3 DNA: TGTGCCAGTTCAGGGCTCGACACCGGGGAGCTGTTTTTT. It encodes CASSGLDTGELFF.

Only one count was recorded for this clone. The CDR3 DNA reads as TGTGCCAGCAGTGGAGGACAGGGGCGCTACGAGCAGTACTTC. Its translation: CASSGGQGRYEQYF. This chain uses TRBV28 with TRBJ2-7; 9 positions match TRBD1. The CDR3 runs 14 residues. In germline, CDR1 is MDHEN, CDR2 SYDVKM. V gave up 5 bases and J gave up 3 bases; unmatched junction bases: 5. Combining the CDR3 with reference TRBV28 and TRBJ2-7 gives the whole variable domain DVKVTQSSRYLVKRTGEKVFLECVQDMDHENMFWYRQDPGLGLRLIYFSYDVKMKEKGDIPEGYSVSREKKERFSLILESASTNQTSMYLCASSGGQGRYEQYFGPGTRLTVT.

The chain employs TRBV28 and TRBJ2-2; TRBD1 matches 8 bases. This CDR3 comprises 17 residues. Per the germline V gene, CDR1 is MDHEN and CDR2 is SYDVKM. V shed 2 bases and J 1 base; nucleotides not matched to a gene: 6. DNA for the CDR3: TGTGCCAGCAGTTTACCCCCCGGGACAGGGAACACCGGGGAGCTGTTTTTT. Translated, it gives CASSLPPGTGNTGELFF.

In its sample, this clone was seen once. This chain joins TRBV9 and TRBJ2-1, with 7 positions matching TRBD2. The J segment lost 0 bases and the V segment lost 1 base, leaving 7 bases of the junction unmatched. Germline values: CDR1 SGDLS, CDR2 YYNGEE. The CDR3 is 17 residues long. CDR3 nucleotide sequence: TGTGCCAGCAGCGTACGGACTAGAGACAGCTCCTACAATGAGCAGTTCTTC. Protein product: CASSVRTRDSSYNEQFF. The full variable domain, with the rest looked up from reference TRBV9 and TRBJ2-1, is DSGVTQTPKHLITATGQRVTLRCSPRSGDLSVYWYQQSLDQGLQFLIQYYNGEERAKGNILERFSAQQFPDLHSELNLSSLELGDSALYFCASSVRTRDSSYNEQFFGPGTRLTVL.

This chain uses TRBV5-1 with TRBJ1-2; 7 positions agree with TRBD1. The CDR3 is made up of 12 amino acids. J gave up 10 bases and V 3 bases, and 6 bases lay outside the gene matches. Germline V CDR1 and CDR2: SGHRS, YFSETQ. CDR3 residues: CASSSRDSTYTF. The CDR3 region has the DNA TGCGCCAGCAGCTCCCGGGACAGCACCTACACCTTC.

The J gene is TRBJ1-5, the V gene TRBV28; a possible D gene is TRBD1 (6 bases). CDR3 length: 13 amino acids. CDR1 and CDR2 (germline): MDHEN, SYDVKM. V was pared by 8 bases and J by 5 bases, with 13 bases between. CDR3 loop: CASRGTPDQPQHF. CDR3 DNA: TGTGCCAGCCGTGGGACACCCGATCAGCCCCAGCATTTT.

This chain joins TRBV6-5 and TRBJ1-1, with a weak D call TRBD1 (5 bases). Germline CDR1 MNHEY, CDR2 SVGAGI. The CDR3 is 14 residues long. With 7 bases removed from V and 1 base from J, the gap between germline ends came to 13 bases. This CDR3 is CASTALTANTEAFF. The DNA for the CDR3 is TGTGCCAGCACCGCACTGACAGCGAACACTGAAGCTTTCTTT.

CDR3 amino acids: CASSLQTGGNQPQHF. The DNA for the CDR3 is TGTGCCAGCAGCTTACAAACAGGAGGGAATCAGCCCCAGCATTTT. This rearrangement joins TRBV11-2 to TRBJ1-5, with D possibly TRBD1 on 5 matching bases. CDR3 length equals 15 residues. The germline V gene has CDR1 SGHAT and CDR2 FQNNGV. V lost 2 bases, J lost 4 bases, and 12 bases lay in between.

The chain uses TRBV19 and TRBJ1-5; D might be TRBD1 (6 bases). The CDR3 length is 16 residues. From germline, CDR1 is LNHDA and CDR2 SQIVND (reference sequence). V lost 4 bases, J lost 3 bases, and 16 bases lay in between. CDR3 protein: CASSNSRTVNNQPQHF. In nucleotides, the CDR3 is TGTGCCAGTAGTAACTCCCGGACAGTCAACAATCAGCCCCAGCATTTT.

The gene calls are TRBV11-2 and TRBJ2-5, with D possibly TRBD1 on 5 matching bases. With 2 bases removed from V and 2 bases from J, the gap between germline ends came to 9 bases. CDR1 is SGHAT, CDR2 FQNNGV, per germline. The CDR3 is 14 residues long. CDR3 DNA sequence: TGTGCCAGCAGCTTAAACCCAGGGCAAGAGACCCAGTACTTC. The encoded protein is CASSLNPGQETQYF.